This T cell receptor beta chain derives from a study of cytomegalovirus exposure and HLA in healthy donors. V shed 4 bases, J shed 5 bases, and the junction held 5 bases outside the gene matches. This CDR3 has 15 amino acids. CDR1 is MNHEY, CDR2 SMNVEV, per germline (reference sequence). Amplification used 60 Vbeta primers and 13 Jbeta primers. Assay: immunoSEQ multiplex PCR; the TCRdb copy retains only in-frame clones and omits some. The sample carries over 110,000 clones, 70% to 85% recorded once. Donors showed nominal health when sampled, although they likely had unrecorded immune exposures. Sequenced: PBMCs. The rearrangement links TRBV27 to TRBJ2-5; 12 bases match TRBD2. The receptor was isolated from a male donor in good health and CMV-seronegative. CDR3 in DNA: TGTGCCAGCAGTTACACCGGACTAGCGGGGGAGACCCAGTACTTC. Amino acid sequence: CASSYTGLAGETQYF.